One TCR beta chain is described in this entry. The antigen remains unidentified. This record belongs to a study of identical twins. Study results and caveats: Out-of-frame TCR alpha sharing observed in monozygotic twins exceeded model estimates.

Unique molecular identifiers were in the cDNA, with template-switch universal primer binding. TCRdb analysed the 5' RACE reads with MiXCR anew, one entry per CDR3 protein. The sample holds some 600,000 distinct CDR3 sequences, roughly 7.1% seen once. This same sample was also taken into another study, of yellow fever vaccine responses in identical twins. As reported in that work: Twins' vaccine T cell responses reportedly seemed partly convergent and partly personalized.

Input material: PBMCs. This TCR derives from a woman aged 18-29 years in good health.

The CDR3: CASSPGHLLFF. The CDR3 DNA is TGTGCCAGCAGCCCGGGACATTTACTGTTTTTT. The chain has TRBV7-8 and TRBJ1-4, with D maybe TRBD1 (6 bases). The V gene's germline CDR1 is SGHVS and CDR2 FQNEAQ. The CDR3 runs to 11 residues. V lost 5 bases to trimming and J lost 13 bases, with 11 bases between them.